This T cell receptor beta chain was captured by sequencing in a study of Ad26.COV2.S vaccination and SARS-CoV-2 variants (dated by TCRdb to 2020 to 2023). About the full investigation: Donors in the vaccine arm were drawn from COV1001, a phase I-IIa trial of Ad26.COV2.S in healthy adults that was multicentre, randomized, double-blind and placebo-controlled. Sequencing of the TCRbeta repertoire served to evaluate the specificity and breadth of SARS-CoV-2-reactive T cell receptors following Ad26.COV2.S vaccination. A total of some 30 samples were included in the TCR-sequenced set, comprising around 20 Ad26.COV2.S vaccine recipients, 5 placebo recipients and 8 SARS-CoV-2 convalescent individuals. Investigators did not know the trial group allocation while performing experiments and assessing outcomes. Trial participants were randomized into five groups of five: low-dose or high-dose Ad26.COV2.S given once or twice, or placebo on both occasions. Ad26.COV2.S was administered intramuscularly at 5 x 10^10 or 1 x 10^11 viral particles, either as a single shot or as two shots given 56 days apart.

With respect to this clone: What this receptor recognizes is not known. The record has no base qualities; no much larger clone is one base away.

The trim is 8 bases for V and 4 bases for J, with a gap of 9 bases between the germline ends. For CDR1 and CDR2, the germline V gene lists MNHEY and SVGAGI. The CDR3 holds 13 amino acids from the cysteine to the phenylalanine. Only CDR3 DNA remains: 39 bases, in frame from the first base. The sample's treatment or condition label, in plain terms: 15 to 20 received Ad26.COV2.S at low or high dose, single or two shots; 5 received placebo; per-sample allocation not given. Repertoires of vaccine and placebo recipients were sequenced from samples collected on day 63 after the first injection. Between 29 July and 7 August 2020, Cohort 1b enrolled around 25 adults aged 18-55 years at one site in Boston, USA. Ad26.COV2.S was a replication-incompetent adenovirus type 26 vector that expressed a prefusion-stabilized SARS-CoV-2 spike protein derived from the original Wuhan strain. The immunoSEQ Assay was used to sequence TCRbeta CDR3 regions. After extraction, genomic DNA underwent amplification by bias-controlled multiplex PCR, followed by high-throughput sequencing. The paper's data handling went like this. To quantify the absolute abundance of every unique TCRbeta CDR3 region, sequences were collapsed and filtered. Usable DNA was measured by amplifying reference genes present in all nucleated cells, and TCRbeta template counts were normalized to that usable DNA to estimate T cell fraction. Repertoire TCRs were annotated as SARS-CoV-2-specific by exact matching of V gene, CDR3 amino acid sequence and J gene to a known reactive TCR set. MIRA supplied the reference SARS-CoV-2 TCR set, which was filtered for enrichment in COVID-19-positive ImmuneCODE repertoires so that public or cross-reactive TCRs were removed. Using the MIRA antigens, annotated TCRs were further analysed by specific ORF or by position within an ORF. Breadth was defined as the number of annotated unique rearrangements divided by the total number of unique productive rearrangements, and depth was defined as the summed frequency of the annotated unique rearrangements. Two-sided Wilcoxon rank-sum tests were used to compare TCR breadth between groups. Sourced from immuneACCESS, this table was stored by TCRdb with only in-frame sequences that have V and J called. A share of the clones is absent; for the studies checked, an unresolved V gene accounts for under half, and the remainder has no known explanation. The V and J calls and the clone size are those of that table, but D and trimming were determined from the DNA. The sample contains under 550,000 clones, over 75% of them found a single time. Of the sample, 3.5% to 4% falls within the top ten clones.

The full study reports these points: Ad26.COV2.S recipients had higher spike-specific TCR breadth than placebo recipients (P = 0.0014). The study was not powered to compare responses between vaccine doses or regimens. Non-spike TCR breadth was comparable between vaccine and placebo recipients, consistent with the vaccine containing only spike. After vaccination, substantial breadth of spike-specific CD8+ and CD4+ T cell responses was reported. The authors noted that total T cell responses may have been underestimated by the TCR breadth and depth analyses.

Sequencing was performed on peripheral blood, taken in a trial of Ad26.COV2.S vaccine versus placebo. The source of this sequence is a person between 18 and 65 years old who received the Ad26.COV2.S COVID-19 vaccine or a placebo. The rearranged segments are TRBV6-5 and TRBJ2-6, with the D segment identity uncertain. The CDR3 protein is CASWTGGANVLTF. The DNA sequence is TGTGCCAGCTGGACCGGCGGGGCCAACGTCCTGACTTTC.